A selection of T cell receptor beta chains follows, all from one sample in a study of blood T cell repertoires in COVID-19. Data came from immunoSEQ multiplex PCR; TCRdb stores just in-frame clones and leaves some out. The sample gives some 240,000 clones, 84% of which show up once; about 1.5% is in the top ten. What was sequenced was peripheral blood. These receptors originate from a woman aged 40 to 55 who had recovered from COVID-19. CDR3s include the opening cysteine and the closing phenylalanine or tryptophan. Each record gives: clone size, J gene, V gene, D gene, CDR3 DNA, CDR3 protein. A D gene is named only where the DNA matches it firmly. Rows give clone size only sometimes, using once, few, many, or a class for an expanded clone.

size: once
J: TRBJ1-1
V: TRBV5-5
D: NA
DNA: TGTGCCAGCAGCGCGCAACAGGGCCTTCGGAGAACTGAAGCTTTCTTT
CDR3: CASSAQQGLRRTEAFF

size: NA
J: TRBJ1-6
V: TRBV6-5
D: TRBD1
DNA: TGTGCCAGCAGTAAGGACAGGGGTTATTCACCCCTCCACTTT
CDR3: CASSKDRGYSPLHF

size: NA
J: TRBJ1-5
V: TRBV2
D: NA
DNA: TGTGCCAGCAGCCTATGGGGGGATCAGCCCCAGCATTTT
CDR3: CASSLWGDQPQHF

size: NA
J: TRBJ1-2
V: TRBV2
D: TRBD1
DNA: TGTGCCAGCAGCCAACAGGGGACATACTATGGCTACACCTTC
CDR3: CASSQQGTYYGYTF

size: NA
J: TRBJ2-3
V: TRBV11-2
D: TRBD1
DNA: TGTGCCAGCAGCTTGATTATCCTGGGACAGGGGATACCAGATACGCAGTATTTT
CDR3: CASSLIILGQGIPDTQYF

size: NA
J: TRBJ2-3
V: TRBV7-9
D: NA
DNA: TGTGCCAGCAGCTTAGCGGGAGCCACAGATACGCAGTATTTT
CDR3: CASSLAGATDTQYF

size: NA
J: TRBJ2-1
V: TRBV6-6
D: TRBD2
DNA: TGTGCCAGCAGAATAGCGGGGGGAGGTTACAATGAGCAGTTCTTC
CDR3: CASRIAGGGYNEQFF

size: NA
J: TRBJ2-7
V: TRBV10-3
D: NA
DNA: TGTGCCATCAGTGATGGTAGAGCCTACGAGCAGTACTTC
CDR3: CAISDGRAYEQYF

size: NA
J: TRBJ1-2
V: TRBV19
D: TRBD1
DNA: TGTGCCAGTAGTATACCCCGGGACAGGGGCTACAGGAGGGGCTACACCTTC
CDR3: CASSIPRDRGYRRGYTF

size: few
J: TRBJ2-3
V: TRBV6-1
D: NA
DNA: TGTGCCAGCAGTGTTGAAGTTGGCGGAGCTACAGATACGCAGTATTTT
CDR3: CASSVEVGGATDTQYF

size: NA
J: TRBJ2-5
V: TRBV12-3/TRBV12-4
D: NA
DNA: TGTGCCAGCAGTCTTCTGCGGGGAGTAACCCAGTACTTC
CDR3: CASSLLRGVTQYF

size: NA
J: TRBJ1-4
V: TRBV9
D: TRBD1
DNA: TGTGCCAGCAGCGGGGCGCGGTGGGACAGAGATGATAATGAAAAACTGTTTTTT
CDR3: CASSGARWDRDDNEKLFF

size: NA
J: TRBJ2-3
V: TRBV18
D: TRBD2
DNA: TGTGCCAGCTCACCGCTCGGGGGGATCTTATTCCATACGCAGTATTTT
CDR3: CASSPLGGILFHTQYF

size: NA
J: TRBJ2-1
V: TRBV10-3
D: NA
DNA: TGTGCCATCAGTGAGTCGACGTGGGGCAGGACCAGTTACAATGAGCAGTTCTTC
CDR3: CAISESTWGRTSYNEQFF

size: few
J: TRBJ2-7
V: TRBV3-1/TRBV3-2
D: NA
DNA: TGTGCCAGCAGCCAAGGTGGTGGCTTGGCCTACGAGCAGTACTTC
CDR3: CASSQGGGLAYEQYF

size: NA
J: TRBJ1-5
V: TRBV10-3
D: NA
DNA: TGTGCCACGGGACTACAGGGTAGCAATCAGCCCCAGCATTTT
CDR3: CATGLQGSNQPQHF

size: few
J: TRBJ1-6
V: TRBV6-5
D: NA
DNA: TGTGCCAGCAGTTACTCGAGGGACTCCTATAATTCACCCCTCCACTTT
CDR3: CASSYSRDSYNSPLHF

size: NA
J: TRBJ1-4
V: TRBV6-5
D: NA
DNA: TGTGCCAGCAGTTCGACAGTTTTACCTGAAAAACTGTTTTTT
CDR3: CASSSTVLPEKLFF

size: NA
J: TRBJ2-5
V: TRBV5-1
D: TRBD1
DNA: TGCGCCAGCAGCAAGGACAGGGGCCAAGAGACCCAGTACTTC
CDR3: CASSKDRGQETQYF

size: NA
J: TRBJ1-5
V: TRBV28
D: NA
DNA: TGTGCCAGCAGTCGGGGGGGGAGCAATCAGCCCCAGCATTTT
CDR3: CASSRGGSNQPQHF

size: NA
J: TRBJ1-3
V: TRBV28
D: NA
DNA: TGTGCCAGCGGGCTGAGGGACACCATATATTTT
CDR3: CASGLRDTIYF

size: NA
J: TRBJ2-5
V: TRBV5-4
D: NA
DNA: TGTGCCAGCAGCTTGGAGGGGGTAGGGGAGACCCAGTACTTC
CDR3: CASSLEGVGETQYF

size: once
J: TRBJ2-7
V: TRBV6-5
D: TRBD1
DNA: TGTGCCAGCAGAAGGACAGGGAGAAACGAGCAGTACTTC
CDR3: CASRRTGRNEQYF

size: many
J: TRBJ1-2
V: TRBV2
D: NA
DNA: TGTGCCAGCTACCGGGACACAAACTATGGCTACACCTTC
CDR3: CASYRDTNYGYTF

size: NA
J: TRBJ2-7
V: TRBV15
D: NA
DNA: TGTGCCACCAGCAGAGATCTGGGCGTATTCGGGAGCAAGCAGTACTTC
CDR3: CATSRDLGVFGSKQYF

size: NA
J: TRBJ2-1
V: TRBV11-3
D: TRBD1
DNA: TGTGCCAGCAGCCTCACCGGGACAGGGTACCGCAATGAGCAGTTCTTC
CDR3: CASSLTGTGYRNEQFF

size: NA
J: TRBJ1-6
V: TRBV5-1
D: TRBD1
DNA: TGCGCCAGCAGCTTAACAGGGGCGCATTCACCCCTCCACTTT
CDR3: CASSLTGAHSPLHF

size: NA
J: TRBJ2-3
V: TRBV6-5
D: TRBD2
DNA: TGTGCCAGCAGCGGGACTAGCGGGGGGGCGGAATATTTT
CDR3: CASSGTSGGAEYF

size: NA
J: TRBJ1-5
V: TRBV2
D: NA
DNA: NA
CDR3: CASILGPGQPQHF

size: NA
J: TRBJ2-2
V: TRBV10-2
D: NA
DNA: TGCGCCAGCAGTGCAAGGGGTGGGACCGGGGAGCTGTTTTTT
CDR3: CASSARGGTGELFF

size: NA
J: TRBJ2-4
V: TRBV5-1
D: NA
DNA: TGCGCCAGCAGCTTCACAGGGTCGGAGGAGAACATTCAGTACTTC
CDR3: CASSFTGSEENIQYF

size: NA
J: TRBJ1-6
V: TRBV7-3
D: TRBD1
DNA: TGTGCCAGCAGCTTGGGACAGTATTCACCCCTCCACTTT
CDR3: CASSLGQYSPLHF

size: NA
J: TRBJ2-7
V: TRBV6-2/TRBV6-3
D: TRBD1
DNA: TGTGCCAGCAGCCCGAGGACAGGGGGCGAGCAGTACTTC
CDR3: CASSPRTGGEQYF

size: once
J: TRBJ1-3
V: TRBV24-1
D: TRBD1
DNA: TGTGCCACCAGTGATCTCAGACAGGGGGTCCACACCATATATTTT
CDR3: CATSDLRQGVHTIYF

size: NA
J: TRBJ1-6
V: TRBV11-3
D: NA
DNA: TGTGCCAGCAGCCCAGATTGGGACTCCCGGTATTCACCCCTCCACTTT
CDR3: CASSPDWDSRYSPLHF

size: NA
J: TRBJ1-2
V: TRBV2
D: NA
DNA: TGTGCCAGCAGTGGGGAGACCTTGGGCTACACCTTC
CDR3: CASSGETLGYTF

size: NA
J: TRBJ2-7
V: TRBV6-5
D: NA
DNA: TGTGCCAGCAGTTACCCCCGGTTCGAGTACTTC
CDR3: CASSYPRFEYF

size: once
J: TRBJ2-7
V: TRBV28
D: TRBD2
DNA: TGTGCCAGCAGTTTACCCTTAGTTGGACTAGCGGGGGGTTACGAGCAGTACTTC
CDR3: CASSLPLVGLAGGYEQYF

size: NA
J: TRBJ1-2
V: TRBV6-6
D: NA
DNA: TGTGCCAGCAGTTACTCTAAGACATCTGACCTGGGCTACACCTTC
CDR3: CASSYSKTSDLGYTF

size: NA
J: TRBJ1-1
V: TRBV28
D: NA
DNA: NA
CDR3: CASSLWDSISAAFF

size: NA
J: TRBJ2-3
V: TRBV15
D: NA
DNA: TGTGCCACCAGCAGAGATTCCCAGGTAGATACGCAGTATTTT
CDR3: CATSRDSQVDTQYF

size: NA
J: TRBJ1-1
V: TRBV18
D: NA
DNA: TGTGCCAGCTCACTGAAAGTACAACAGGGAACGAACACTGAAGCTTTCTTT
CDR3: CASSLKVQQGTNTEAFF

size: NA
J: TRBJ2-1
V: TRBV29-1
D: TRBD1
DNA: TGCAGCGTTGAAGTCGGGACAGGGTTGAATGAGCAGTTCTTC
CDR3: CSVEVGTGLNEQFF

size: NA
J: TRBJ1-1
V: TRBV2
D: TRBD1
DNA: TGTGCCAGCCGGACGGGGGACAGGGGGCTAACTGAAGCTTTCTTT
CDR3: CASRTGDRGLTEAFF

size: NA
J: TRBJ1-5
V: TRBV4-1
D: NA
DNA: TGCGCCAGCAGCCAAGGTCGCGATCAGCCCCAGCATTTT
CDR3: CASSQGRDQPQHF

size: NA
J: TRBJ1-1
V: TRBV2
D: NA
DNA: TGTGCCAGCAGTGAAAGGCGGGGTGGGTTTAAGACTGAAGCTTTCTTT
CDR3: CASSERRGGFKTEAFF

size: NA
J: TRBJ1-1
V: TRBV30
D: NA
DNA: TGTGCCTGGAGTGGTTCGGGGATGAACACTGAAGCTTTCTTT
CDR3: CAWSGSGMNTEAFF

size: NA
J: TRBJ2-5
V: TRBV18
D: TRBD2
DNA: TGTGCCAGCTCACCACCTGCGGGGGGCGTCCAAGAGACCCAGTACTTC
CDR3: CASSPPAGGVQETQYF

size: NA
J: TRBJ1-1
V: TRBV7-9
D: NA
DNA: TGTGCCAGCAGCTTCTTTTCGGCCGGGACAGAAGCTTTCTTT
CDR3: CASSFFSAGTEAFF